These 5 T cell receptor beta chains were all obtained from the same sample, sequenced in a study of cytomegalovirus exposure and HLA in healthy donors. The PCR ran on 60 Vbeta and 13 Jbeta primers. TCRdb keeps only in-frame clones here, not all; method: immunoSEQ multiplex PCR. This sample yields about 140,000 clones, of which approximately 78% are seen a single time; over 2% belongs to the top ten. Input material: PBMCs. The receptors originated from a woman between 18 and 30 years old in good health and CMV-seropositive.

This chain connects TRBV29-1 to TRBJ1-1, with D perhaps matching TRBD1 (5 bases). The CDR3 is made up of 15 amino acids. CDR1 SQVTM and CDR2 ANQGSEA come from the germline V gene. V shed 6 bases and J shed 4 bases, with 21 bases lying between them. As DNA, the CDR3 is TGCAGCGTAGACCTTTGGCGGGGCGGGAGCACTGAAGCTTTCTTT. It codes for CSVDLWRGGSTEAFF.

DNA for the CDR3: TGTGCCAGCAGCGAACAAGACTATGGCTACACCTTC. It yields the protein CASSEQDYGYTF. The V gene is TRBV5-4, the J gene TRBJ1-2; unclear D gene. This CDR3 region has 12 residues. Looked up from germline, CDR1 is SGHNT and CDR2 is YYREEE (reference sequence). V was pared by 4 bases and J by 3 bases, with 7 bases between.

The rearrangement links TRBV19 to TRBJ2-3; TRBD2 agrees at 8 bases. The trim removed 5 bases at V and 0 bases at J, leaving 7 bases unmatched. This CDR3 contains 16 residues. Germline V gene data show CDR1 as LNHDA and CDR2 as SQIVND (reference sequence). The CDR3 nucleotides are TGTGCCAGTAGTTGGAGTAGCGGGGCTAGCACAGATACGCAGTATTTT. Translation: CASSWSSGASTDTQYF.

DNA of the CDR3: TGTGCCAGCAGAAATACCGGACAGGGGAACTATGGCTACACCTTC. Its protein is CASRNTGQGNYGYTF. This chain links TRBV11-2 with TRBJ1-2; 9 nucleotides agree with TRBD1. Germline V gives CDR1 SGHAT, CDR2 FQNNGV. The CDR3 has 15 residues. V lost 6 bases, J lost 2 bases, and 7 bases stayed unmatched.

A single count supports this clone. The gene calls are TRBV2 and TRBJ1-1, with D perhaps TRBD1 (6 bases). Germline V gene lookup returns CDR1 SNHLY and CDR2 FYNNEI. V dropped 6 bases and J dropped 0 bases, with 14 bases sitting between them. The CDR3 length is 15 residues. The CDR3 nucleotides are TGTGCCAGCAGGGGTAGGGACACACTGAACACTGAAGCTTTCTTT. This gives the protein CASRGRDTLNTEAFF. The complete variable domain, with remaining parts taken from reference TRBV2 and TRBJ1-1, reads EPEVTQTPSHQVTQMGQEVILRCVPISNHLYFYWYRQILGQKVEFLVSFYNNEISEKSEIFDDQFSVERPDGSNFTLKIRSTKLEDSAMYFCASRGRDTLNTEAFFGQGTRLTVV.